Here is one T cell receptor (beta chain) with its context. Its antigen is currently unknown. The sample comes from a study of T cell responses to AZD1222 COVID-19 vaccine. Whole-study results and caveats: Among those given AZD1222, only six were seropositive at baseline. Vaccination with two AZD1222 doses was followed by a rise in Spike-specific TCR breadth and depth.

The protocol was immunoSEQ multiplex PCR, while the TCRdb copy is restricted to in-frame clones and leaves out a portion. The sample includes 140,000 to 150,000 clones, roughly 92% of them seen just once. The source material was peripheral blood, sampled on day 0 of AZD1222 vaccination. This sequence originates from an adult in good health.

The CDR3 region has the DNA TGTGCCAGCAGCTTCGGGGTAGCCTACGAGCAGTACTTC. Translation: CASSFGVAYEQYF. This sequence joins TRBV11-2 and TRBJ2-7; D might be TRBD2 (5 bases). Germline values: CDR1 SGHAT, CDR2 FQNNGV. The CDR3 has 13 residues. The V and J ends lost 3 bases and 2 bases respectively, with 8 bases between them. The full variable domain, its missing parts supplied by reference TRBV11-2 and TRBJ2-7, is EAGVAQSPRYKIIEKRQSVAFWCNPISGHATLYWYQQILGQGPKLLIQFQNNGVVDDSQLPKDRFSAERLKGVDSTLKIQPAKLEDSAVYLCASSFGVAYEQYFGPGTRLTVT.